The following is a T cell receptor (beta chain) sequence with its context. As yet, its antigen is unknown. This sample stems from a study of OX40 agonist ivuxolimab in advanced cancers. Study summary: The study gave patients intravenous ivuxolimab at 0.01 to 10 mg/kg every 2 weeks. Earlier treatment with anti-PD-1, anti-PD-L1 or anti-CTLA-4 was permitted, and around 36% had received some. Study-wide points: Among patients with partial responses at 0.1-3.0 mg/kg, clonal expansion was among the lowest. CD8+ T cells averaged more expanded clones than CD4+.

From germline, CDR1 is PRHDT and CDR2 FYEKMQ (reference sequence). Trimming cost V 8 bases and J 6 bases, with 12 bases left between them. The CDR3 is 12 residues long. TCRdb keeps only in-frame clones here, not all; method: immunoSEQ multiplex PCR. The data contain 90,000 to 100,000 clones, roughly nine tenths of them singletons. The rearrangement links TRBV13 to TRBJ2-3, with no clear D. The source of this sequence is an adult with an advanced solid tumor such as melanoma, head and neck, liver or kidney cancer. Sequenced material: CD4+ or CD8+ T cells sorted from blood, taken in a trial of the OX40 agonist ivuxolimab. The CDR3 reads CASRGMGDTQYF. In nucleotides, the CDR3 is TGTGCCAGCCGAGGTATGGGGGATACGCAGTATTTT.